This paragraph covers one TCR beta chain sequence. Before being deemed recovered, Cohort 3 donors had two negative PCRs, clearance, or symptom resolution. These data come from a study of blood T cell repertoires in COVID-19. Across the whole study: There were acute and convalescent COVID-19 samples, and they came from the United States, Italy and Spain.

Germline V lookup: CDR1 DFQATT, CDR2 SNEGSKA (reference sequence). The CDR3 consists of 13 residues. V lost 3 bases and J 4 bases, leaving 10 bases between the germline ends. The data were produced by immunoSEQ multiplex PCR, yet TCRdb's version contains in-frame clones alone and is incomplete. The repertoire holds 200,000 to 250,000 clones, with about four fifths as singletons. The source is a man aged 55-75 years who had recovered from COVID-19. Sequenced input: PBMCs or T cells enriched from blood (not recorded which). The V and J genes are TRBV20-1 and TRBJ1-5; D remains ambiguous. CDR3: CSASPGKNQPQHF. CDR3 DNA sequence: TGCAGTGCTAGTCCGGGGAAAAATCAGCCCCAGCATTTT.